The clone carrying this T cell receptor beta chain was observed a few times. These data belong to a study of PD-1 blockade in mismatch repair-deficient tumors. The V gene's germline CDR1 is MDHEN and CDR2 SYDVKM. Unmatched junction bases numbered 8, after V lost 5 bases and J lost 7 bases. CDR3 size: 13 residues. The method was immunoSEQ multiplex PCR; TCRdb's version includes in-frame clones alone and lacks a portion of them. The table shows roughly 110,000 clones, with roughly 80% occurring only once. The V call is TRBV28, the J call TRBJ2-7, with 7 bases that match TRBD1. The sequenced sample was peripheral blood, obtained 60 weeks after starting pembrolizumab. The clonotype comes from an adult with mismatch repair-deficient cancer. The CDR3 DNA reads TGTGCCAGCAGTGCGACAGGGTTGAGAGAGCAGTACTTC. Protein: CASSATGLREQYF.